The next 10 T cell receptor beta chains were all read from a single sample in a study of T cells in tuberculosis. The assay was immunoSEQ multiplex PCR, and TCRdb's table has in-frame clones only and misses some. The sample lists fewer than 40,000 clones; over 95% were seen once. The sequencing sample was made of PBMCs. The receptor source for this set is a donor aged 10-29 years with latent tuberculosis or without tuberculosis infection.

The rearrangement uses TRBV19 and TRBJ2-2; 8 bases are shared with TRBD1. The CDR3 covers 15 residues. CDR1 is LNHDA and CDR2 is SQIVND in the germline V gene (reference sequence). V shed 5 bases, J shed 7 bases, and the junction held 9 bases outside the gene matches. CDR3 nucleotide sequence: TGTGCCAGTAGTGCCTCGACAGGGGCAATCGGGGAGCTGTTTTTT. This translates into CASSASTGAIGELFF. The full variable domain, rest sourced from reference TRBV19 and TRBJ2-2, is DGGITQSPKYLFRKEGQNVTLSCEQNLNHDAMYWYRQDPGQGLRLIYYSQIVNDFQKGDIAEGYSVSREKKESFPLTVTSAQKNPTAFYLCASSASTGAIGELFFGEGSRLTVL.

This rearrangement joins TRBV7-9 to TRBJ1-1; TRBD1 aligns across 9 bases. The junction had 6 bases not matched to a gene; V was cut back by 4 bases and J by 6 bases. Germline CDR1 is SEHNR and CDR2 is FQNEAQ (reference sequence). The length of the CDR3 is 14 residues. CDR3 DNA sequence: TGTGCCAGCAGCTACGAACAGGGGGCCTCTGAAGCTTTCTTT. Amino acid sequence: CASSYEQGASEAFF.

V is TRBV27 and J is TRBJ2-2; 13 nucleotides match TRBD2. V was pared by 3 bases and J by 6 bases, with 4 bases of the junction left unmatched. This CDR3 has 16 residues. From germline, CDR1 is MNHEY and CDR2 SMNVEV (reference sequence). CDR3 coding DNA: TGTGCCAGCAGTTTGAGGACTAGCGGGGGACCCGGGGAGCTGTTTTTT. This encodes CASSLRTSGGPGELFF.

This clone was counted a single time. This chain uses TRBV10-1 with TRBJ2-7; weak D call: TRBD1 (6 bases). This CDR3 has 15 residues. Trimming removed 4 bases at V and 5 bases at J, with 18 bases between. Germline V gene lookup returns CDR1 WNHNN and CDR2 SYGVQD (reference sequence). The CDR3 sequence is CASSAGHTNHHEQYF. The CDR3 coding sequence is TGCGCCAGCAGTGCGGGACACACTAATCACCACGAGCAGTACTTC.

This clone has a single count. The V call is TRBV11-2, the J call TRBJ2-3; TRBD2 matches at 10 bases. Trimming removed 2 bases from V and 6 bases from J; junction bases left unmatched: 5. The CDR3 sequence is 15 residues long. Germline values: CDR1 SGHAT, CDR2 FQNNGV. The CDR3 nucleotides are TGTGCCAGCAGCTTATTTACTAGCGGGATTGATACGCAGTATTTT. Translation gives CASSLFTSGIDTQYF.

V usage is TRBV7-9 and J usage is TRBJ2-3; tentatively, D is TRBD2 (6 bases). V was cut by 5 bases and J by 2 bases, with 17 bases left in between. The CDR3 is made up of 16 amino acids. The germline gives CDR1 SEHNR, CDR2 FQNEAQ (reference sequence). The CDR3 sequence: CASSPAWGTDTDTQYF. CDR3 bases: TGTGCCAGCAGCCCAGCCTGGGGGACTGACACAGATACGCAGTATTTT.

This clone was recorded only once. This rearrangement joins TRBV4-1 to TRBJ1-1, with 9 bases fitting TRBD1. The CDR3 runs 14 residues. Trimming cost V 6 bases and J 11 bases; bases outside gene matches: 13. Germline loops: CDR1 MGHRA, CDR2 YSYEKL. In DNA form, the CDR3 reads TGCGCCAGCAGAGCGGGACAGGGAGGACTCTGGGCTTTCTTT. This translates into CASRAGQGGLWAFF.

This clone was detected only a few times. The same CDR3 is also encoded by other DNA sequences in this sample. CDR3 sequence reads: CASSRQGAAETQYF. CDR3 sequence (DNA): TGTGCCAGCAGTCGACAGGGGGCAGCAGAGACCCAGTACTTC. The chain carries TRBV5-4 and TRBJ2-5; 10 bases align to TRBD1. Germline V gives CDR1 SGHNT, CDR2 YYREEE (reference sequence). The length of the CDR3 is 14 residues. Unmatched junction bases numbered 5, after V lost 5 bases and J lost 4 bases.

This chain links TRBV5-4 with TRBJ2-6, with 7 nucleotides matching TRBD2. Trimming took 2 bases from V and 3 from J; bases not matched to a gene: 5. The CDR3 length is 16 residues. Germline loops: CDR1 SGHNT, CDR2 YYREEE (reference sequence). CDR3 in amino acids: CASSLGWEGGANVLTF. The CDR3 nucleotides read TGTGCCAGCAGCTTAGGATGGGAGGGTGGGGCCAACGTCCTGACTTTC.

Here the CDR3 reads CASSQDQAYGYTF. CDR3 coding DNA: TGTGCCAGCAGCCAAGATCAGGCCTATGGCTACACCTTC. V usage is TRBV14 and J usage is TRBJ1-2; D not certain. The V end lost 0 bases, the J end lost 4 bases, and 6 bases lay between the germline ends. The CDR3 sequence is 13 residues long. From germline, CDR1 is SGHDN and CDR2 FVKESK.